This T cell receptor beta chain was sequenced during a study of T cell responses to AZD1222 COVID-19 vaccine. Repertoires were generated with immunoSEQ multiplex PCR, while TCRdb's copy carries only in-frame clones and drops some. The sample shows about 140,000 clones, over 75% of them seen only once. After removal of 0 bases from V and 11 bases from J, the junction contained 7 bases not matched to a gene. Looked up from germline, CDR1 is SGHRS and CDR2 is YFSETQ. The CDR3 spans 15 residues. This receptor was identified in an adult in good health. This sample comprised peripheral blood, obtained on day 0 of AZD1222 vaccination. The rearrangement uses TRBV5-1 and TRBJ1-6, with 8 bases identical to TRBD1. CDR3 bases: TGCGCCAGCAGCTTGGCGGGACAGGACCCGACACCCCTCCACTTT. As protein: CASSLAGQDPTPLHF.